The rows below give T cell receptor beta chains drawn from one sample of a study of cytomegalovirus exposure and HLA in healthy donors. Sequenced by immunoSEQ multiplex PCR; TCRdb stores in-frame clones only, minus some. This sample yields around 190,000 clones, of which 84% are seen a single time; approximately 1.2% belongs to the top ten. Sequences were obtained from PBMCs. The receptors were sampled from a girl aged 2-9 years in good health and CMV-seropositive. Each CDR3 is given with its conserved first and last residue. D genes are given only for firm matches. Clone size is stated in some rows and not others, as once, few, many or a class when expanded.

D gene: TRBD2; J gene: TRBJ2-7; clone size: NA; V gene: TRBV5-1; CDR3 protein: CASSLSGGITYEQYF; CDR3 DNA: TGCGCCAGCAGCTTGTCGGGGGGGATAACCTACGAGCAGTACTTC
D gene: NA; J gene: TRBJ1-5; clone size: NA; V gene: TRBV19; CDR3 protein: CASSITTGLTNQPQHF; CDR3 DNA: TGTGCCAGTAGTATAACAACAGGGTTAACCAATCAGCCCCAGCATTTT
D gene: TRBD1; J gene: TRBJ2-5; clone size: NA; V gene: TRBV4-1; CDR3 protein: CASSPGQGTRQETQYF; CDR3 DNA: TGCGCCAGCAGCCCGGGACAGGGGACCCGCCAAGAGACCCAGTACTTC
D gene: TRBD1; J gene: TRBJ1-6; clone size: NA; V gene: TRBV2; CDR3 protein: CASSGAGQRNSPLHF; CDR3 DNA: TGTGCCAGCAGTGGCGCGGGACAGAGAAATTCACCCCTCCACTTT
D gene: TRBD1; J gene: TRBJ2-3; clone size: NA; V gene: TRBV7-3; CDR3 protein: CASSQTGEGTDTQYF; CDR3 DNA: TGTGCCAGCAGCCAGACAGGGGAGGGCACAGATACGCAGTATTTT
D gene: TRBD2; J gene: TRBJ2-2; clone size: NA; V gene: TRBV6-1; CDR3 protein: CASRGAGEAGELFF; CDR3 DNA: TGTGCCAGCAGGGGAGCGGGAGAGGCCGGGGAGCTGTTTTTT
D gene: TRBD1; J gene: TRBJ1-2; clone size: NA; V gene: TRBV7-3; CDR3 protein: CASSFTGGDGYTF; CDR3 DNA: TGTGCCAGCAGCTTCACAGGGGGGGATGGCTACACCTTC
D gene: NA; J gene: TRBJ2-2; clone size: once; V gene: TRBV13; CDR3 protein: CASSAAPTRELFF; CDR3 DNA: TGTGCCAGCAGCGCGGCCCCCACCCGGGAGCTGTTTTTT
D gene: TRBD1; J gene: TRBJ1-1; clone size: NA; V gene: TRBV6-1; CDR3 protein: CASPAGTAFEAFF; CDR3 DNA: TGTGCCAGCCCCGCGGGGACAGCTTTTGAGGCTTTCTTT
D gene: NA; J gene: TRBJ2-7; clone size: NA; V gene: TRBV6-5; CDR3 protein: CASSYRREIAYEQYF; CDR3 DNA: TGTGCCAGCAGTTACCGCAGGGAAATTGCCTACGAGCAGTACTTC
D gene: NA; J gene: TRBJ1-3; clone size: NA; V gene: TRBV19; CDR3 protein: CASSTTPNHSGNTIYF; CDR3 DNA: TGTGCCAGTAGTACCACCCCTAATCACTCTGGAAACACCATATATTTT
D gene: TRBD2; J gene: TRBJ2-3; clone size: NA; V gene: TRBV7-3; CDR3 protein: CASSYSGSGTDTQYF; CDR3 DNA: TGTGCCAGCAGCTATAGCGGGAGCGGGACAGATACGCAGTATTTT
D gene: NA; J gene: TRBJ1-1; clone size: once; V gene: TRBV6-1; CDR3 protein: CASSQPWAMNTEAFF; CDR3 DNA: TGTGCCAGCAGTCAGCCGTGGGCAATGAACACTGAAGCTTTCTTT
D gene: TRBD2; J gene: TRBJ2-7; clone size: NA; V gene: TRBV4-2; CDR3 protein: CASSLNPTTSGGADEQYF; CDR3 DNA: TGTGCCAGCAGCCTTAACCCTACGACTAGCGGGGGGGCGGACGAGCAGTACTTC
D gene: NA; J gene: TRBJ1-4; clone size: NA; V gene: TRBV15; CDR3 protein: CATSREPWKPLGRGDEKLFF; CDR3 DNA: TGTGCCACCAGCAGAGAGCCCTGGAAACCCCTGGGACGCGGGGATGAAAAACTGTTTTTT
D gene: TRBD1; J gene: TRBJ1-6; clone size: once; V gene: TRBV19; CDR3 protein: CASSHRSGRGISPLHF; CDR3 DNA: TGTGCCAGTAGTCATCGGTCGGGCAGGGGGATTTCACCCCTCCACTTT
D gene: NA; J gene: TRBJ1-1; clone size: NA; V gene: TRBV28; CDR3 protein: CASREPGTGYDTEAFF; CDR3 DNA: TGTGCCAGCCGCGAACCAGGAACAGGGTATGACACTGAAGCTTTCTTT
D gene: NA; J gene: TRBJ2-7; clone size: NA; V gene: TRBV11-2; CDR3 protein: CASSPDRGSYEQYF; CDR3 DNA: TGTGCCAGCAGCCCGGACAGAGGCTCCTACGAGCAGTACTTC
D gene: TRBD1; J gene: TRBJ2-7; clone size: NA; V gene: TRBV4-1; CDR3 protein: CASSHPGQGVDYEQYF; CDR3 DNA: TGCGCCAGCAGCCATCCGGGACAGGGGGTCGACTACGAGCAGTACTTC
D gene: NA; J gene: TRBJ2-3; clone size: once; V gene: TRBV7-3; CDR3 protein: CASSSTALGTDTQYF; CDR3 DNA: TGTGCCAGCAGCTCCACAGCCCTGGGCACAGATACGCAGTATTTT
D gene: TRBD1; J gene: TRBJ1-2; clone size: NA; V gene: TRBV7-9; CDR3 protein: CASSLGQGVYGYTF; CDR3 DNA: TGTGCCAGCAGCTTAGGACAGGGCGTCTATGGCTACACCTTC
D gene: NA; J gene: TRBJ1-5; clone size: NA; V gene: TRBV7-9; CDR3 protein: CASSLGGLRSNQPQHF; CDR3 DNA: TGTGCCAGCAGCTTAGGAGGTTTAAGGAGCAATCAGCCCCAGCATTTT
D gene: NA; J gene: TRBJ2-3; clone size: NA; V gene: TRBV5-1; CDR3 protein: CASSLAGDTQYF; CDR3 DNA: TGCGCCAGCAGCTTGGCGGGGGATACGCAGTATTTT
D gene: TRBD2; J gene: TRBJ2-7; clone size: NA; V gene: TRBV5-4; CDR3 protein: CASSSTGLAGVREQYF; CDR3 DNA: TGTGCCAGCAGCTCCACGGGACTAGCGGGAGTGCGCGAGCAGTACTTC
D gene: NA; J gene: TRBJ1-2; clone size: few; V gene: TRBV4-1; CDR3 protein: CASSQDQGYGYTF; CDR3 DNA: TGCGCCAGCAGCCAAGACCAGGGGTATGGCTACACCTTC
D gene: NA; J gene: TRBJ1-2; clone size: NA; V gene: TRBV11-2; CDR3 protein: CASSSIFGRRLYGYTF; CDR3 DNA: TGTGCCAGCAGCTCGATCTTTGGACGGAGGCTCTATGGCTACACCTTC
D gene: NA; J gene: TRBJ1-1; clone size: few; V gene: TRBV29-1; CDR3 protein: CSVEEATVNTEAFF; CDR3 DNA: TGCAGCGTTGAAGAAGCGACGGTGAACACTGAAGCTTTCTTT
D gene: TRBD1; J gene: TRBJ1-4; clone size: NA; V gene: TRBV9; CDR3 protein: CASSETGGGEKLFF; CDR3 DNA: TGTGCCAGCAGCGAGACAGGGGGCGGTGAAAAACTGTTTTTT
D gene: TRBD1; J gene: TRBJ1-5; clone size: NA; V gene: TRBV7-2; CDR3 protein: CASSFDRVNQPQHF; CDR3 DNA: TGTGCCAGCAGTTTCGACAGGGTGAATCAGCCCCAGCATTTT
D gene: TRBD2; J gene: TRBJ2-1; clone size: NA; V gene: TRBV28; CDR3 protein: CASSTLAEYSYNEQFF; CDR3 DNA: TGTGCCAGCAGCACACTAGCGGAATACTCCTACAATGAGCAGTTCTTC
D gene: NA; J gene: TRBJ1-4; clone size: NA; V gene: TRBV5-8; CDR3 protein: CASSPRRAGTATNEKLFF; CDR3 DNA: TGTGCCAGCAGCCCACGGCGGGCAGGAACTGCAACTAATGAAAAACTGTTTTTT
D gene: NA; J gene: TRBJ1-5; clone size: NA; V gene: TRBV4-1; CDR3 protein: CASSQVALGQPQHF; CDR3 DNA: TGCGCCAGCAGCCAAGTAGCGTTAGGTCAGCCCCAGCATTTT
D gene: NA; J gene: TRBJ1-2; clone size: NA; V gene: TRBV15; CDR3 protein: CATSRDPGAYGYTF; CDR3 DNA: TGTGCCACCAGCAGAGATCCAGGGGCCTATGGCTACACCTTC
D gene: NA; J gene: TRBJ2-1; clone size: NA; V gene: TRBV7-2; CDR3 protein: CASSPKNEQFF; CDR3 DNA: TGTGCCAGCAGCCCTAAGAATGAGCAGTTCTTC
D gene: TRBD1; J gene: TRBJ1-5; clone size: NA; V gene: TRBV28; CDR3 protein: CASRPRDRGRWGQPQHF; CDR3 DNA: TGTGCCAGCAGACCAAGGGACAGGGGGCGTTGGGGTCAGCCCCAGCATTTT
D gene: NA; J gene: TRBJ1-2; clone size: few; V gene: TRBV5-1; CDR3 protein: CASSLDTGPPTF; CDR3 DNA: TGCGCCAGCAGCTTGGATACAGGGCCCCCCACCTTC
D gene: TRBD2; J gene: TRBJ2-2; clone size: NA; V gene: TRBV28; CDR3 protein: CASSWTRSTGELFF; CDR3 DNA: TGTGCCAGCAGTTGGACTAGATCTACCGGGGAGCTGTTTTTT
D gene: NA; J gene: TRBJ2-3; clone size: NA; V gene: TRBV7-8; CDR3 protein: CASSLERLRNTDTQYF; CDR3 DNA: TGTGCCAGCAGCTTAGAGAGGTTGCGGAACACAGATACGCAGTATTTT
D gene: TRBD2; J gene: TRBJ2-7; clone size: NA; V gene: TRBV30; CDR3 protein: CAWRPGLPYYEQYF; CDR3 DNA: TGTGCCTGGAGACCGGGACTACCCTACTACGAGCAGTACTTC
D gene: TRBD1; J gene: TRBJ1-2; clone size: NA; V gene: TRBV2; CDR3 protein: CASILREGADGYTF; CDR3 DNA: TGTGCCAGCATCCTCAGAGAGGGGGCAGACGGCTACACCTTC
D gene: TRBD1; J gene: TRBJ2-7; clone size: once; V gene: TRBV5-4; CDR3 protein: CASSLGQGDYEQYF; CDR3 DNA: TGTGCCAGCAGCTTGGGACAGGGGGATTACGAGCAGTACTTC
D gene: NA; J gene: TRBJ2-2; clone size: NA; V gene: TRBV5-1; CDR3 protein: CASSGMGTGSAGELFF; CDR3 DNA: TGCGCCAGCAGCGGGATGGGCACAGGTTCCGCCGGGGAGCTGTTTTTT
D gene: TRBD2; J gene: TRBJ2-6; clone size: NA; V gene: TRBV27; CDR3 protein: CATHNGGSASSSGANVLTF; CDR3 DNA: TGTGCCACCCACAACGGGGGGTCCGCTTCCTCCTCTGGGGCCAACGTCCTGACTTTC
D gene: TRBD1; J gene: TRBJ2-7; clone size: NA; V gene: TRBV6-5; CDR3 protein: CASSYSRGQGSYEQYF; CDR3 DNA: TGTGCCAGCAGTTACTCGAGGGGACAGGGTAGCTACGAGCAGTACTTC
D gene: NA; J gene: TRBJ1-5; clone size: NA; V gene: TRBV5-6; CDR3 protein: CASSLIQPQHF; CDR3 DNA: TGTGCCAGCAGCTTGATACAGCCCCAGCATTTT
D gene: TRBD2; J gene: TRBJ2-3; clone size: NA; V gene: TRBV28; CDR3 protein: CAGRRGAGITDTQYF; CDR3 DNA: TGTGCCGGCCGGCGGGGAGCGGGAATCACAGATACGCAGTATTTT
D gene: NA; J gene: TRBJ1-1; clone size: NA; V gene: TRBV18; CDR3 protein: CASSPDTGTLTEAFF; CDR3 DNA: TGTGCCAGCTCACCCGACACAGGAACTCTCACTGAAGCTTTCTTT
D gene: NA; J gene: TRBJ2-7; clone size: once; V gene: TRBV28; CDR3 protein: CASSLTGFYEQYF; CDR3 DNA: TGTGCCAGCAGTTTAACAGGGTTTTACGAGCAGTACTTC
D gene: TRBD2; J gene: TRBJ2-1; clone size: once; V gene: TRBV25-1; CDR3 protein: CASSARAGTSGRNEQFF; CDR3 DNA: TGTGCCAGCAGTGCGCGTGCTGGGACTAGCGGGAGGAATGAGCAGTTCTTC
D gene: TRBD2; J gene: TRBJ2-3; clone size: NA; V gene: TRBV27; CDR3 protein: CASRLLAGTDTQYF; CDR3 DNA: TGTGCCAGCAGGTTACTAGCGGGCACAGATACGCAGTATTTT
D gene: TRBD1; J gene: TRBJ1-5; clone size: few; V gene: TRBV12-5; CDR3 protein: CASGLTSGTGGNQPQHF; CDR3 DNA: TGTGCTAGTGGTTTGACGTCCGGGACAGGTGGCAATCAGCCCCAGCATTTT
D gene: NA; J gene: TRBJ1-5; clone size: NA; V gene: TRBV6-1; CDR3 protein: CASSEPSREVTIQPQHF; CDR3 DNA: TGTGCCAGCAGTGAACCCTCCAGGGAAGTTACAATCCAGCCCCAGCATTTT